Shown below are 16 T cell receptor beta chains from a single sample sequenced in a study of blood T cell repertoires in COVID-19. The method was immunoSEQ multiplex PCR; TCRdb's version includes in-frame clones alone and lacks a portion of them. The profile covers fewer than 250,000 clones, with 84% appearing a single time and 3.5% to 4.5% taken by the ten largest. Material for sequencing was peripheral blood. Receptors were obtained from a man aged 50 or older with acute or convalescent COVID-19.

The rearrangement uses TRBV3-1 (or the pseudogene TRBV3-2) and TRBJ1-6, with no clear D. This CDR3 has 14 residues. The germline V gene encodes CDR1 LGHDT and CDR2 YNNKEL (reference sequence). The germline V and J ends were trimmed by 1 base and 5 bases, with 6 bases remaining between them. CDR3 in amino acids: CASSQGHDNSPLHF. CDR3 DNA: TGTGCCAGCAGCCAAGGACATGATAATTCACCCCTCCACTTT.

This clone is a singleton in its sample. This chain uses TRBV7-3 with TRBJ2-3; D not resolved. Trimming cost V 2 bases and J 3 bases, with 6 bases left between them. The CDR3 sequence is 13 residues long. Germline loops: CDR1 SGHTA, CDR2 FQGTGA. The CDR3 DNA reads TGTGCCAGCAGCTTAGTACGGACAGATACGCAGTATTTT. This encodes CASSLVRTDTQYF.

The gene calls are TRBV6-2 or TRBV6-3 and TRBJ2-1; 11 bases fit TRBD2. The trim removed 5 bases at V and 6 bases at J, leaving 9 bases unmatched. CDR3 length: 16 residues. Germline V gives CDR1 MNHEY, CDR2 SVGEGT. This chain's CDR3 is CASSGQTSGILNEQFF. The CDR3 DNA follows: TGTGCCAGCAGTGGCCAGACTAGCGGGATTCTCAATGAGCAGTTCTTC.

This chain links TRBV18 with TRBJ1-6; D unclear. From germline, CDR1 is KGHSH and CDR2 LQKENI. The CDR3 runs 12 residues. V lost 2 bases and J lost 10, with 6 bases in between. CDR3: CASSPEGSPLHF. The CDR3 DNA is TGTGCCAGCTCACCAGAGGGATCACCCCTCCACTTT.

The chain employs TRBV6-1 and TRBJ1-1; 8 nucleotides line up with TRBD1. The germline V gene has CDR1 MNHNS and CDR2 SASEGT. The CDR3 totals 15 residues. The ends lost 3 bases at V and 4 bases at J; junction bases unmatched: 7. The chain's CDR3 is CASSDQGAVATEAFF. In DNA form, the CDR3 reads TGTGCCAGCAGTGACCAGGGGGCCGTGGCCACTGAAGCTTTCTTT.

In this sample, this clone turned up once. A junction boundary mismatches the germline segment, possibly from a read error. The sample contains more than one DNA sequence encoding this CDR3. The chain uses TRBV11-2 and TRBJ1-1; TRBD1 agrees at 7 bases. The CDR3 consists of 15 residues. In germline, CDR1 is SGHAT, CDR2 FQNNGV. The CDR3 nucleotides are TGCGCCAGCAGCCCACGGACAGGATGGAACACTGAAGCTTTCTTT. Amino acids: CASSPRTGWNTEAFF.

Regarding this clone: A much larger clone differs by one base, so this may be a read error. V usage is TRBV6-5 and J usage is TRBJ2-7; possible D gene TRBD1, 6 bases. Trimming pared 4 bases from V and 3 bases from J, leaving 10 bases between. This CDR3 has 13 residues. Germline-derived CDR1 and CDR2 are MNHEY and SVGAGI. Here the CDR3 DNA reads TGTGCCAGCAGTTTGGCAGGGGTCTACGAGCAGTACTTC. The encoded protein is CASSLAGVYEQYF.

The chain employs TRBV5-5 and TRBJ2-3; the D gene is possibly TRBD2 (5 bases). CDR1 SGHKS and CDR2 YYEKEE come from the germline V gene (reference sequence). The CDR3 consists of 14 residues. The ends were cut back, 1 base at V and 4 bases at J, with 10 bases in the middle. CDR3 protein: CASSLLGAADTQYF. CDR3 coding DNA: TGTGCCAGCAGCTTGCTGGGAGCCGCAGATACGCAGTATTTT. The complete variable domain, with remaining parts taken from reference TRBV5-5 and TRBJ2-3, reads DAGVTQSPTHLIKTRGQQVTLRCSPISGHKSVSWYQQVLGQGPQFIFQYYEKEERGRGNFPDRFSARQFPNYSSELNVNALLLGDSALYLCASSLLGAADTQYFGPGTRLTVL.

The chain employs TRBV10-1 and TRBJ2-4, with 8 bases lining up with TRBD1. The CDR3 spans 14 residues. CDR1 and CDR2 (germline): WNHNN, SYGVQD (reference sequence). Unmatched junction bases numbered 2, after V lost 0 bases and J lost 7 bases. The DNA for the CDR3 is TGCGCCAGCAGTGAGTCCCGGACAGGGAACATTCAGTACTTC. It yields the protein CASSESRTGNIQYF.

This chain links TRBV6-5 with TRBJ1-2; 8 positions agree with TRBD1. This CDR3 spans 15 amino acids. Germline V gene data show CDR1 as MNHEY and CDR2 as SVGAGI. Trimming removed 6 bases from V and 7 bases from J; junction bases left unmatched: 13. Here the CDR3 reads CASRVTLTGAGGYTF. DNA of the CDR3: TGTGCCAGCAGAGTTACTCTGACAGGGGCAGGTGGCTACACCTTC.

The chain carries TRBV11-3 and TRBJ1-1; 8 bases are shared with TRBD1. This CDR3 has 16 residues. V shed 1 base and J 4 bases; nucleotides not matched to a gene: 8. Germline V gene sequence: CDR1 SGHNT, CDR2 YENEEA. The CDR3 here is CASSLGPGGSGTEAFF. The CDR3 DNA reads TGTGCCAGCAGCTTAGGTCCAGGGGGCAGCGGCACTGAAGCTTTCTTT.

V is TRBV23-1 and J is TRBJ1-1; tentatively, D is TRBD1 (5 bases). TRBV23-1 is an ORF for which the function is uncertain. The CDR3 is 16 amino acids. Deletions cut 1 base from V and 1 base from J, with 13 bases between. CDR3 in DNA: TGCGCCAGCAGTCAATTCGCTGGGCAGGGGAACACTGAAGCTTTCTTT. This translates into CASSQFAGQGNTEAFF.

This clone has a single count. The rearrangement links TRBV28 to TRBJ1-1; possibly TRBD1 for D (5 bases). The germline V and J ends were trimmed by 5 bases and 3 bases, with 13 bases remaining between them. The germline V gene encodes CDR1 MDHEN and CDR2 SYDVKM. The CDR3 is 14 residues long. Here the CDR3 reads CASSPRQGYTEAFF. The CDR3 region has the DNA TGTGCCAGCAGTCCCCGGCAGGGCTACACTGAAGCTTTCTTT.

The chain employs TRBV12-3 or TRBV12-4 and TRBJ2-3; D remains unclear. V was cut by 2 bases and J by 2 bases, with 5 bases left in between. The CDR3 loop spans 13 amino acids. This CDR3 reads CASSLPTTDTQYF. The CDR3 DNA is TGTGCCAGCAGTTTACCTACCACAGATACGCAGTATTTT.

The V and J genes are TRBV11-2 and TRBJ2-7; 10 bases map to TRBD2. The V gene end was trimmed by 5 bases and the J gene end by 0 bases; junction bases not matched to a gene: 7. The germline gives CDR1 SGHAT, CDR2 FQNNGV. This CDR3 comprises 16 residues. CDR3 protein: CASSLRTSGSSYEQYF. In DNA, the CDR3 is TGTGCCAGCAGCCTTCGGACTAGCGGAAGCTCCTACGAGCAGTACTTC.

The chain has TRBV5-1 and TRBJ1-4; the match to TRBD1 covers 7 bases. The CDR3 is made up of 13 amino acids. Germline V gene lookup returns CDR1 SGHRS and CDR2 YFSETQ. The V gene end was trimmed by 1 base and the J gene end by 6 bases; junction bases not matched to a gene: 0. The CDR3 DNA reads as TGCGCCAGCAGCTTGACAGGGGATGAAAAACTGTTTTTT. As protein: CASSLTGDEKLFF.